This paragraph reports one T cell receptor beta chain. As yet, its antigen is unknown. One end of the junction fails to match germline, which may point to a read error. All patients reached thyroid surgery having received no treatment beforehand. Germline CDR1 is SGHNT and CDR2 is YENEEA. The CDR3 is 13 residues long. This entry is derived from a study of metastatic and nonmetastatic thyroid tumors. Study results and caveats: Benign nodules were reported to have significantly lower TCR beta diversity than malignant thyroid tumors, in blood and tumor.

TCRdb re-called clones via MiXCR from the PCR reads. The sample lists some 18,000 clones; 37% were seen once. The origin of this receptor is a female donor with papillary thyroid cancer or a benign thyroid nodule (not recorded which). Some clones in this sample may be carry-over from other donors' samples. The V and J genes are TRBV11-3 and TRBJ2-1, with D unclear. The source material was tumor tissue. This chain's CDR3 is CASTLALSQEQFF. Written as DNA, the CDR3 is TGTGCCAGCACCTTAGCTTTGTCGCAGGAGCAGTTCTTC. The full variable domain, rest sourced from reference TRBV11-3 and TRBJ2-1, is EAGVVQSPRYKIIEKKQPVAFWCNPISGHNTLYWYLQNLGQGPELLIRYENEEAVDDSQLPKDRFSAERLKGVDSTLKIQPAELGDSAVYLCASTLALSQEQFFGPGTRLTVL.